This T cell receptor beta chain appears in the sequencing data of a study of T-cell memory formation after mild COVID-19. Study in general: Largely donor-specific sequence clusters came from a couple of donors.

Barcoded TCR alpha and TCR beta cDNA libraries with UMIs came from 5'RACE using constant-segment primers. MiXCR, applied by TCRdb to the 5' RACE reads, yields one record per CDR3 protein. The sample contains about 130,000 distinct CDR3 sequences, more than 15% of which appear only once. This clonotype came up a few times. This CDR3 is built from 14 residues. Germline V CDR1 and CDR2: SQVTM, ANQGSEA. Germline trimming cut 8 bases from V and 1 base from J; bases unmatched to any gene: 8. The chain is built from TRBV29-1 and TRBJ2-3, with TRBD2 identical over 8 bases. Sequenced sample: PBMCs or a T cell subset sorted from them (not recorded which). The clonotype comes from an adult woman who had mild COVID-19 (a few samples of this study predate the infection). Cell type and time point are not known. This CDR3 reads CSSLPLAGTDTQYF. DNA for the CDR3: TGCAGCTCACTACCACTAGCGGGCACAGATACGCAGTATTTT.